The 3 T cell receptor beta chains listed next were all sequenced from one sample in a study of PD-L1 blockade in urothelial cancer. Specified time point: pretreatment peripheral blood. Sequenced by immunoSEQ multiplex PCR; TCRdb stores in-frame clones only, minus some. The sample lists about 45,000 clones, more than 70% occurring once. Source: PBMCs, taken around atezolizumab (anti-PD-L1) treatment. These receptor sequences come from a donor aged 40 or over with urothelial cancer.

The chain carries TRBV19 and TRBJ1-5, with 8 bases matching TRBD1. J was trimmed by 2 bases and V by 5 bases; bases with no gene match: 2. The V gene's germline CDR1 is LNHDA and CDR2 SQIVND (reference sequence). The CDR3 covers 14 residues. The CDR3 is CASSSQGGNQPQHF. The CDR3 DNA follows: TGTGCCAGTAGTTCACAGGGGGGCAATCAGCCCCAGCATTTT.

The J gene is TRBJ2-3, the V gene TRBV7-2; 12 nucleotides align to TRBD2. The germline V gene has CDR1 SGHTA and CDR2 FQGNSA. Trimming at V came to 3 bases and at J to 5 bases, leaving 9 bases not matched to a gene. The CDR3 runs to 17 residues. CDR3 DNA: TGTGCCAGCAGCTTCCTCCTAGCGGGAGGGCGGGGAGATACGCAGTATTTT. It specifies CASSFLLAGGRGDTQYF.

The chain links TRBV7-9 to TRBJ2-2; 16 bases align to TRBD2. Germline values: CDR1 SEHNR, CDR2 FQNEAQ (reference sequence). The CDR3 has 19 amino acids. The V segment lost 7 bases and the J segment 1 base; nucleotides outside the gene matches: 9. CDR3 region: CASIPPGLAGGVNTGELFF. The CDR3 coding sequence is TGTGCCAGCATCCCCCCGGGACTAGCGGGAGGGGTGAACACCGGGGAGCTGTTTTTT. Based on the CDR3 plus reference TRBV7-9 and TRBJ2-2, the full variable domain is DTGVSQNPRHKITKRGQNVTFRCDPISEHNRLYWYRQTLGQGPEFLTYFQNEAQLEKSRLLSDRFSAERPKGSFSTLEIQRTEQGDSAMYLCASIPPGLAGGVNTGELFFGEGSRLTVL.